The entry that follows covers one TCR beta chain sequence. The CDR3 runs 16 residues. Germline values: CDR1 SGHTA, CDR2 FQGNSA. Trimming pared 2 bases from V and 9 bases from J, leaving 17 bases between. This entry belongs to a study of blood T cell repertoires in COVID-19. The overall study: Specimens from acute and convalescent COVID-19 originated in the United States, Italy and Spain.

Only in-frame clones appear in the TCRdb table, and some are missing; sequencing was by immunoSEQ multiplex PCR. Of hundreds of thousands of clones listed, about 89% are singletons. Sequencing input: peripheral blood. The sequence derives from a man aged 35 to 55 with acute or convalescent COVID-19. The rearrangement links TRBV7-2 to TRBJ1-6; D might be TRBD1 (6 bases). As DNA, the CDR3 is TGTGCCAGCAGCTTAATAGGGGGGGGAAGTGGTTCACCCCTCCACTTT. Translating it yields CASSLIGGGSGSPLHF.